These 25 T cell receptor beta chains were sequenced from one sample in a study of T cells in Graves' hyperthyroidism and ophthalmopathy. Researchers took RNA transcripts and amplified the TCR beta CDR3 regions from them. RT-PCR in the first round (using the HTBI primer set) targeted the TCR CDR3. TCRdb re-derived calls from the multiplex PCR reads in MiXCR, one entry per CDR3 protein. The table shows about 420,000 distinct CDR3 sequences, with 15% to 19% occurring only once. The specimen was blood. The receptors derive from a woman aged 18-35 years with Graves' hyperthyroidism.

The sample holds many counts of this clonotype. The chain uses TRBV2 and TRBJ2-1; 7 bases are a match to TRBD1. Germline V gives CDR1 SNHLY, CDR2 FYNNEI. The junction had 2 bases not matched to a gene; V was cut back by 3 bases and J by 0 bases. The CDR3 consists of 15 residues. CDR3 loop: CASSEYRGSYNEQFF. The DNA of the CDR3 is TGTGCCAGCAGTGAGTACAGGGGCTCCTACAATGAGCAGTTCTTC. The entire variable domain, with the rest obtained from reference TRBV2 and TRBJ2-1, is as follows: EPEVTQTPSHQVTQMGQEVILRCVPISNHLYFYWYRQILGQKVEFLVSFYNNEISEKSEIFDDQFSVERPDGSNFTLKIRSTKLEDSAMYFCASSEYRGSYNEQFFGPGTRLTVL.

This clonotype was seen repeatedly, ten times or more. V usage is TRBV12-3 or TRBV12-4 and J usage is TRBJ2-1; 11 positions match TRBD2. The CDR3 is 18 residues long. V was pared by 3 bases and J by 0 bases, with 7 bases of the junction left unmatched. CDR3 sequence: CASSFSLAGGPSYNEQFF. The CDR3 DNA reads TGTGCCAGCAGTTTCAGTCTAGCGGGAGGCCCCTCCTACAATGAGCAGTTCTTC.

This clonotype was detected many times. The rearrangement uses TRBV11-2 and TRBJ2-7, with 7 bases aligning to TRBD1. V dropped 3 bases and J dropped 2; count of bases not matched to a gene: 4. Germline V gene sequence: CDR1 SGHAT, CDR2 FQNNGV. The CDR3 contains 14 residues. The CDR3 reads CASSFWTGAYEQYF. The DNA of the CDR3 is TGTGCCAGCAGCTTTTGGACAGGAGCCTACGAGCAGTACTTC.

This clonotype has only a few counts. The V call is TRBV5-5, the J call TRBJ2-3; 11 bases match TRBD2. The V segment lost 2 bases and the J segment 2 bases; nucleotides outside the gene matches: 4. The CDR3 covers 16 residues. Germline CDR1 is SGHKS and CDR2 is YYEKEE (reference sequence). The chain's CDR3 is CASSFRLAGTTDTQYF. CDR3 DNA: TGTGCCAGCAGCTTTAGACTAGCGGGAACCACAGATACGCAGTATTTT. The full variable domain, completed using reference TRBV5-5 and TRBJ2-3, is DAGVTQSPTHLIKTRGQQVTLRCSPISGHKSVSWYQQVLGQGPQFIFQYYEKEERGRGNFPDRFSARQFPNYSSELNVNALLLGDSALYLCASSFRLAGTTDTQYFGPGTRLTVL.

This rearrangement joins TRBV7-8 to TRBJ1-4; the D is unclear. This CDR3 comprises 12 residues. The ends were cut back, 5 bases at V and 8 bases at J, with 9 bases in the middle. CDR1 and CDR2 (germline): SGHVS, FQNEAQ. The CDR3 loop is CASSAQGEKLFF. DNA of the CDR3: TGTGCCAGCAGCGCTCAAGGGGAAAAACTGTTTTTT. Based on the CDR3 plus reference TRBV7-8 and TRBJ1-4, the full variable domain is GAGVSQSPRYKVAKRGQDVALRCDPISGHVSLFWYQQALGQGPEFLTYFQNEAQLDKSGLPSDRFFAERPEGSVSTLKIQRTQQEDSAVYLCASSAQGEKLFFGSGTQLSVL.

Only one count was recorded for this clonotype. A much more abundant neighbour one base away suggests this may be a read error. V is TRBV5-6 and J is TRBJ1-2, with 9 nucleotides matching TRBD1. Germline V lookup: CDR1 SGHDT, CDR2 YYEEEE. This CDR3 contains 13 residues. The V and J ends lost 3 bases and 7 bases, in that order; junction bases with no gene match: 4. Here the CDR3 reads CASSSTGGCGYTF. CDR3 DNA sequence: TGTGCCAGCAGCTCAACAGGGGGCTGTGGCTACACCTTC.

The V call is TRBV28, the J call TRBJ2-3; 8 bases match TRBD2. The CDR3 has 15 residues. CDR1 is MDHEN, CDR2 SYDVKM, per germline. With V trimmed by 8 bases and J by 0 bases, 7 bases remained unmatched. The CDR3 here is CASRRVAGSTDTQYF. CDR3 DNA: TGTGCCAGCCGCCGAGTAGCGGGAAGCACAGATACGCAGTATTTT.

This clonotype was detected only a few times. The CDR3 coding sequence is TGTGCCAGCAGTGGCAGGACACAAACTAATGAAAAACTGTTTTTT. Translated: CASSGRTQTNEKLFF. The chain carries TRBV6-1 and TRBJ1-4; D may be TRBD1 (5 bases). The CDR3 sequence is 15 residues long. V shed 4 bases and J shed 1 base, with 10 bases lying between them. Looked up from germline, CDR1 is MNHNS and CDR2 is SASEGT.

At least ten counts were recorded for this clonotype. The rearrangement links TRBV6-2 or TRBV6-3 to TRBJ1-2; D is unresolved. Germline lookup yields CDR1 MNHEY and CDR2 SVGEGT. The CDR3 sequence is 14 residues long. V was shortened by 5 bases and J by 3 bases, with 13 bases between the two germline ends. DNA for the CDR3: TGTGCCAGCAGTACCCGACAAAGAGACTATGGCTACACCTTC. This codes for CASSTRQRDYGYTF.

This clonotype was seen repeatedly, ten times or more. This chain links TRBV27 with TRBJ2-7; TRBD2 is a possible D gene (6 bases). Trimming cost V 8 bases and J 0 bases, with 14 bases left between them. Germline values: CDR1 MNHEY, CDR2 SMNVEV (reference sequence). This CDR3 comprises 14 residues. CDR3 nucleotide sequence: TGTGCCAGCTCTTCGGGGGTCAGCTCCTACGAGCAGTACTTC. It translates to CASSSGVSSYEQYF.

Many counts were recorded for this clonotype. The V gene is TRBV19, the J gene TRBJ2-7; D ambiguous. This CDR3 comprises 14 residues. V lost 1 base, J lost 3 bases, and 10 bases lay in between. Germline V gene data show CDR1 as LNHDA and CDR2 as SQIVND (reference sequence). CDR3 loop: CASSIGAVVYEQYF. The CDR3 coding sequence is TGTGCCAGTAGTATAGGTGCGGTCGTCTACGAGCAGTACTTC.

This clonotype showed up many times. The genes are TRBV5-1 and TRBJ2-7; perhaps D is TRBD1 or TRBD2 (5 bases each). The CDR3 consists of 15 residues. V lost 4 bases to trimming and J lost 2 bases, with 16 bases between them. From germline, CDR1 is SGHRS and CDR2 YFSETQ. This CDR3 is CASSLRGREPYEQYF. Written as DNA, the CDR3 is TGCGCCAGCAGCCTTAGGGGCAGGGAGCCCTACGAGCAGTACTTC.

This clonotype occurred many times. The chain is built from TRBV24-1 and TRBJ2-6, with D uncertain. The CDR3 runs 15 residues. The V gene lost 3 bases and the J gene lost 0 bases, with 5 bases spanning the gap. Per the germline V gene, CDR1 is KGHDR and CDR2 is SFDVKD. The CDR3, as DNA: TGTGCCACCAGTGATACTAACTCTGGGGCCAACGTCCTGACTTTC. It yields the protein CATSDTNSGANVLTF.

This clonotype was recorded at least ten times. This chain links TRBV28 with TRBJ2-7, with TRBD1 matching 8 bases. The V segment lost 3 bases and the J segment 6 bases; nucleotides outside the gene matches: 7. The germline V gene encodes CDR1 MDHEN and CDR2 SYDVKM. The CDR3 has 14 amino acids. CDR3 DNA: TGTGCCAGCAGTTTGCAGGGGGCGCAATTCGAGCAGTACTTC. Amino acid sequence: CASSLQGAQFEQYF.

This clonotype has ten or more counts. The chain has TRBV28 and TRBJ1-6; 9 nucleotides agree with TRBD1. Germline loops: CDR1 MDHEN, CDR2 SYDVKM. The ends lost 2 bases at V and 3 bases at J; junction bases unmatched: 5. The CDR3 contains 17 residues. The CDR3 here is CASSLGTGLSYNSPLHF. The CDR3 nucleotides read TGTGCCAGCAGTTTAGGGACAGGGCTTAGCTATAATTCACCCCTCCACTTT.

This clonotype was counted a few times. The chain employs TRBV20-1 and TRBJ2-7; 14 nucleotides match TRBD2. This CDR3 has 15 residues. Germline-derived CDR1 and CDR2 are DFQATT and SNEGSKA (reference sequence). V dropped 4 bases and J dropped 7; count of bases not matched to a gene: 9. This CDR3 is CSATHRLAGGREQYF. The CDR3 coding sequence is TGCAGTGCTACGCACCGACTAGCGGGGGGGCGGGAGCAGTACTTC.

This clonotype has at least ten counts. The rearrangement links TRBV12-3 or TRBV12-4 to TRBJ2-3, with 11 bases lining up with TRBD2. The junction had 6 bases not matched to a gene; V was cut back by 5 bases and J by 2 bases. This CDR3 is built from 16 residues. CDR3 amino acids: CASSPSGRQYTDTQYF. The CDR3 DNA reads as TGTGCCAGCAGTCCTAGCGGGAGGCAATACACAGATACGCAGTATTTT.

This rearrangement joins TRBV29-1 to TRBJ1-4; D uncertain. The V and J ends lost 6 bases and 0 bases respectively, with 8 bases between them. This CDR3 comprises 13 residues. The germline V gene encodes CDR1 SQVTM and CDR2 ANQGSEA. CDR3 region: CSVPGATNEKLFF. CDR3 bases: TGCAGCGTGCCGGGCGCAACTAATGAAAAACTGTTTTTT. Together with reference TRBV29-1 and TRBJ1-4, the CDR3 gives the full variable domain: SAVISQKPSRDICQRGTSLTIQCQVDSQVTMMFWYRQQPGQSLTLIATANQGSEATYESGFVIDKFPISRPNLTFSTLTVSNMSPEDSSIYLCSVPGATNEKLFFGSGTQLSVL.

Here the CDR3 reads CASSIPPGVSSYNEQFF. CDR3 coding DNA: TGTGCCAGTAGTATACCGCCCGGGGTAAGCTCCTACAATGAGCAGTTCTTC. The rearrangement uses TRBV19 and TRBJ2-1, with D perhaps matching TRBD2 (5 bases). Germline CDR1 and CDR2: LNHDA and SQIVND (reference sequence). V was pared by 2 bases and J by 0 bases, with 14 bases between. The CDR3 contains 17 residues.

This clonotype was observed at least ten times. The chain uses TRBV30 and TRBJ1-2; maybe TRBD1 (6 bases). The CDR3 totals 17 residues. In germline, CDR1 is GTSNPN, CDR2 SVGIG (reference sequence). With 3 bases removed from V and 5 bases from J, the gap between germline ends came to 25 bases. The CDR3 DNA sequence: TGTGCCTGGAGGCCGACACTTAGGACAGACAAACGGTATGGCTACACCTTC. It yields the protein CAWRPTLRTDKRYGYTF.

The chain has TRBV3-1 and TRBJ2-3; D gene unclear. The CDR3 covers 15 residues. The V end was cut by 3 bases, the J end by 1 base, with 11 bases between. Germline lookup yields CDR1 LGHDT and CDR2 YNNKEL (reference sequence). CDR3 in amino acids: CASSQIRAGTDTQYF. CDR3 bases: TGTGCCAGCAGCCAGATAAGAGCAGGCACAGATACGCAGTATTTT.

V gene TRBV12-3 or TRBV12-4 combines with J gene TRBJ2-7; 7 bases agree with TRBD1. The V and J ends lost 6 bases and 5 bases, in that order; junction bases with no gene match: 10. This CDR3 has 14 amino acids. The CDR3 DNA reads as TGTGCCAGCAGCCTCAGGGGGTCCCTTGACGAGCAGTACTTC. It specifies CASSLRGSLDEQYF.

This clonotype was detected only a few times. The V gene is TRBV5-1, the J gene TRBJ2-5, with D unresolved. V gave up 0 bases and J gave up 1 base, with 7 bases separating them. This CDR3 is built from 14 residues. CDR1 SGHRS and CDR2 YFSETQ come from the germline V gene. CDR3 sequence reads: CASSLGHFQETQYF. In DNA form, the CDR3 reads TGCGCCAGCAGCTTGGGACATTTCCAAGAGACCCAGTACTTC.

This clonotype was counted ten times or more. The chain uses TRBV20-1 and TRBJ2-5, with TRBD1 identical over 11 bases. The CDR3 sequence is 14 residues long. The V gene end was trimmed by 6 bases and the J gene end by 4 bases; junction bases not matched to a gene: 7. Germline-derived CDR1 and CDR2 are DFQATT and SNEGSKA (reference sequence). The CDR3, as DNA: TGCAGTGCACCGGACAGGGGGCGCGGAGAGACCCAGTACTTC. It specifies CSAPDRGRGETQYF.

This clonotype occurred many times. J is TRBJ1-1 and V is TRBV6-6; no firm D call. This CDR3 is 15 amino acids long. Germline V CDR1 and CDR2: MNHNY, SVGAGI (reference sequence). Trimming pared 2 bases from V and 6 bases from J, leaving 16 bases between. In nucleotides, the CDR3 is TGTGCCAGCAGTTACCTTATGACCCGAGGTCCTGAAGCTTTCTTT. It codes for CASSYLMTRGPEAFF.